What follows are 3 T cell receptor beta chains derived from one specimen sequenced in a study of T cell repertoires in cytomegalovirus infection. One entry per CDR3 protein, called by TCRdb with MiXCR from the reads. The sample has fewer than 300,000 distinct CDR3 sequences, 20% to 30% seen once. The sample consisted of PBMCs. The receptor set was obtained from a human donor in good health (CMV status not recorded). Some clones in this sample may be carry-over from other donors' samples.

This sequence joins TRBV6-5 and TRBJ2-3; D is ambiguous. Deletions cut 2 bases from V and 1 base from J, with 10 bases between. Germline V gene data show CDR1 as MNHEY and CDR2 as SVGAGI. The CDR3 has 15 amino acids. CDR3 sequence: CASSYNPRGTDTQYF. The CDR3 DNA sequence: TGTGCCAGCAGTTACAACCCTCGCGGCACAGATACGCAGTATTTT.

This clonotype was seen a few times. The chain recombines TRBV7-2 with TRBJ2-5, with D maybe TRBD2 (5 bases). This CDR3 has 14 residues. Trimming took 5 bases from V and 4 from J, leaving 14 bases between them. From germline, CDR1 is SGHTA and CDR2 FQGNSA. As DNA, the CDR3 is TGTGCCAGCAGCGGGTCGGGATGGAGAGAGACCCAGTACTTC. Translating gives CASSGSGWRETQYF.

This chain uses TRBV12-5 with TRBJ2-1, with 7 positions matching TRBD2. Germline lookup yields CDR1 LGHNT and CDR2 FRNRAP. V lost 2 bases and J lost 8; bases outside the gene matches: 6. The length of the CDR3 is 14 residues. The CDR3 region has the DNA TGTGCTAGTGGTTTGAGCCGACTAGCCGATGAGCAGTTCTTC. Its translation: CASGLSRLADEQFF.